This T cell receptor (beta chain) was obtained from a study of shared clonotypes between healthy human individuals. Study-wide background: The donor pool was made up of a couple of women and a few men aged 18 to 49. Findings and limits, study-wide: Memory subsets had estimated richness that was generally smaller than that of naive subsets. Roughly 5% of naive CD4 clonotypes were shared across a few donors.

Per the germline V gene, CDR1 is MGHRA and CDR2 is YSYEKL. V lost 1 base and J lost 5, with 15 bases in between. CDR3 size: 15 residues. As defined, naive CD8 cells were CD45RO-negative and positively selected for CCR7, with terminally differentiated effector memory CD45RA+ cells excluded. TCRdb's table, derived via immunoSEQ multiplex PCR, lists solely in-frame clones and lacks some. The sample holds approximately 2,200,000 clones, about 93% seen once. Concerning this clone: As yet, its antigen is unknown.

This clonotype originated in a man between 18 and 29 years old in good health. Some clones in this sample may be carry-over from other donors' samples. Sequencing was done on a sample of naive CD8+ T cells from PBMCs. The chain carries TRBV4-1 and TRBJ2-7, with TRBD1 as a possible D gene (6 bases). The CDR3 bases are TGCGCCAGCAGCCAAGTCACCAGGGGCGGCAACGAGCAGTACTTC. Translating it yields CASSQVTRGGNEQYF.